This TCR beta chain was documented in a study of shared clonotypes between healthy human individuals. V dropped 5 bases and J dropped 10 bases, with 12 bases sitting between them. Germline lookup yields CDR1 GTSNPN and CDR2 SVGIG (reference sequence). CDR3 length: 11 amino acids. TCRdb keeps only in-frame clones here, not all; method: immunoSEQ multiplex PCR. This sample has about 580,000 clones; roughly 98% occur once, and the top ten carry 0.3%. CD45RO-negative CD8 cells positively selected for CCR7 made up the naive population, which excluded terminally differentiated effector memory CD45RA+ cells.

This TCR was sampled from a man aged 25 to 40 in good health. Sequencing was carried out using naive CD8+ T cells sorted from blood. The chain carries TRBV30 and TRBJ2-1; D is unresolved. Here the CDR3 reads CAWELRAEQFF. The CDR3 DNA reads TGTGCCTGGGAGCTTCGAGCCGAGCAGTTCTTC.